Listed below are T cell receptor beta chains from one sample, sequenced in a study of blood T cell repertoires in COVID-19. Method: immunoSEQ multiplex PCR; TCRdb's copy keeps in-frame clones and lacks some. The data hold around 150,000 clones, with over 80% observed a single time. The specimen sequenced was peripheral blood. The receptors come from a woman aged 80 or over with active or convalescent COVID-19. The CDR3 runs from the conserved cysteine through the conserved F or W. D genes are given only for firm matches. Clone size, where shown, is once, few, many, or a class for clones that have expanded.

>TRBJ1-1|.|TRBV19|TRBD1
TGTGCCAGTAGTATGTGGGCAGGGGGCGGCGGAACTGAAGCTTTCTTT
CASSMWAGGGGTEAFF
>TRBJ1-4|.|TRBV7-9|TRBD1
TGTGCCAGCAGCCCGGGACAGACGAATGAAAAACTGTTTTTT
CASSPGQTNEKLFF
>TRBJ1-5|.|TRBV4-3|TRBD1
TGCGCCAGCAGCCAAGAGTTGGGACAGGGCTATCAGCCCCAGCATTTT
CASSQELGQGYQPQHF
>TRBJ1-3|.|TRBV10-3|.
TGTGCCATCAGCGATACAAGAAACACCATATATTTT
CAISDTRNTIYF
>TRBJ1-5|.|TRBV27|.
TGTGCCAGCGGTATTGGGGGGAATCAGCCCCAGCATTTT
CASGIGGNQPQHF
>TRBJ1-5|.|TRBV18|.
TGTGCCAGCTCACCGGGTCAGGGTCGTCAGCCCCAGCATTTT
CASSPGQGRQPQHF
>TRBJ2-1|few|TRBV18|TRBD2
TGTGCCAGCTCATCTTGGGCGGGGGGCTCCGGCAATGAGCAGTTCTTC
CASSSWAGGSGNEQFF
>TRBJ2-3|.|TRBV4-3|.
TGCGCCAGCAGCCAAGGGGCGGGTTCAGATACGCAGTATTTT
CASSQGAGSDTQYF
>TRBJ2-2|.|TRBV10-3|TRBD1
TGTGCCATCAGTGAGTCGGGGACAGCCAGAACCGGGGAGCTGTTTTTT
CAISESGTARTGELFF
>TRBJ2-7|.|TRBV11-2|TRBD2
TGTGCCAGCAGCTTAGCCCGGGGAGGGAGCTCCTACGAGCAGTACTTC
CASSLARGGSSYEQYF
>TRBJ1-1|.|TRBV7-2|TRBD1
TGTGCCAGCAGCTCTCCCCCGGGACAGGCTACCTTT
CASSSPPGQATF
>TRBJ1-5|.|TRBV6-6|TRBD1
TGTGCCAGCAGACCCCGGACAGGGGATAACAATCAGCCCCAGCATTTT
CASRPRTGDNNQPQHF
>TRBJ2-3|.|TRBV14|TRBD1
TGTGCCAGCAGCCGTCGAACCGGGACAGGGAATCGAGATACGCAGTATTTT
CASSRRTGTGNRDTQYF
>TRBJ2-3|.|TRBV4-1|.
TGCGCCAGCAGCCAACTGGTTGCAATTAGTAGCACAGATACGCAGTATTTT
CASSQLVAISSTDTQYF
>TRBJ1-1|.|TRBV6-6|.
TGTGCCAGCAACTTCAGGGGAGCAAGTTTCTTT
CASNFRGASFF
>TRBJ1-2|.|TRBV18|TRBD1
TGTGCCAGCTCACCCGGGACAGGGTTAAACTATGGCTACACCTTC
CASSPGTGLNYGYTF
>TRBJ1-5|few|TRBV9|.
TGTGCCAGCAGCGTAGGGGCAGGGGATCAGCCCCAGCATTTT
CASSVGAGDQPQHF
>TRBJ1-2|.|TRBV27|TRBD1
TGTGCCAGCAGGAGGCAGGGGGCCTATGGCTACACCTTC
CASRRQGAYGYTF
>TRBJ2-7|once|TRBV7-8|TRBD1
TGTGCCAGCAGCACCACAGGGGGGCAGTACTTC
CASSTTGGQYF
>TRBJ1-5|few|TRBV7-2|TRBD1
TGTGCCAGCAGGCCGACAGGGGGCATCGATCAGCCCCAGCATTTT
CASRPTGGIDQPQHF
>TRBJ1-2|.|TRBV27|TRBD1
TGTGCCAGCAGTTCCTTCCCGGGACAGGGGGCTCACTATGGCTACACCTTC
CASSSFPGQGAHYGYTF
>TRBJ2-7|.|TRBV6-5|TRBD1
TGTGCCAGCAGCCGGCACGGGACAGGGAGCGAGCAGTACTTC
CASSRHGTGSEQYF
>TRBJ1-1|once|TRBV5-1|.
TGCGCCAGCAGCTTGGCGGGGGGATTTGGCCTGAACACTGAAGCTTTCTTT
CASSLAGGFGLNTEAFF
>TRBJ2-3|.|TRBV4-3|.
TGCGCCAGCAGCCCGAGGACAGACCATCTCTTTGCTAGCACAGATACGCAGTATTTT
CASSPRTDHLFASTDTQYF
>TRBJ1-6|few|TRBV30|.
TGTGCCTGGAGTGAACAGGGTGGAGGTTCACCCCTCCACTTT
CAWSEQGGGSPLHF
>TRBJ1-1|.|TRBV2|TRBD1
TGTGCCAGCAGGGGAAAGGGACAGAAACACCTAATAAACACTGAAGCTTTCTTT
CASRGKGQKHLINTEAFF
>TRBJ1-1|.|TRBV19|TRBD1
TGTGCCAGTAGTTCGACAGGGGGCATGGGTGAAGCTTTCTTT
CASSSTGGMGEAFF
>TRBJ2-2|.|TRBV29-1|.
TGCAGCGTGAGGGACACCGGGGAGCTGTTTTTT
CSVRDTGELFF
>TRBJ1-6|.|TRBV10-3|.
TGTGCCATCTCTGGAGGTTATAATTCACCCCTCCACTTT
CAISGGYNSPLHF
>TRBJ1-2|.|TRBV10-3|TRBD1
TGTGCCATCAGTGCGACAGGGGAGGCCTATGGCTACACCTTC
CAISATGEAYGYTF
>TRBJ2-5|.|TRBV7-9|.
TGTGCCAGCAGCTTAACAGGGCCAGAGACCCAGTACTTC
CASSLTGPETQYF
>TRBJ1-2|.|TRBV19|TRBD1
TGTGCCAGTAGGACAGGGGAGATTTCCTATGGCTACACCTTC
CASRTGEISYGYTF
>TRBJ2-2|once|TRBV23-1|TRBD2
TGCGCCACCATCGGACTAGCGGGGCCAAGGGACACCGGGGAGCTGTTTTTT
CATIGLAGPRDTGELFF
>TRBJ1-2|few|TRBV10-3|.
TGTGCCATCAGTGAGTCGATAGGCGGGAACTATGGCTACACCTTC
CAISESIGGNYGYTF
>TRBJ2-1|.|TRBV7-2|TRBD2
TGTGCCAGCAGCTTATCACTAGCGGGGGGCTACAATGAGCAGTTCTTC
CASSLSLAGGYNEQFF
>TRBJ2-6|.|TRBV9|.
TGTGCCAGCAGCGCCCGAGGTGATTCCTCTGGGGCCAACGTCCTGACTTTC
CASSARGDSSGANVLTF
>TRBJ1-1|few|TRBV7-2|TRBD1
TGTGCCAGCAGCAAGGACAGGGGGCAAGGAGGAACTGAAGCTTTCTTT
CASSKDRGQGGTEAFF
>TRBJ1-1|.|TRBV4-3|.
TGCGCCAGCAGCCAAGTCCGGGACACTGAAGCTTTCTTT
CASSQVRDTEAFF
>TRBJ2-1|.|TRBV11-2|.
TGTGCCAGCAGCTTAGATAGGAGCCCCAATGAGCAGTTCTTC
CASSLDRSPNEQFF
>TRBJ1-3|.|TRBV6-1|.
TGTGCCAGCAGTGACAAGTCGAGGTCAGGAAACACCATATATTTT
CASSDKSRSGNTIYF
>TRBJ1-2|.|TRBV6-2/TRBV6-3|TRBD1
TGTGCCAGCAGTCAGGGGGCCCACTATGGCTACACCTTC
CASSQGAHYGYTF
>TRBJ2-7|.|TRBV11-3|TRBD1
TGTGCCAGCAGCCCCCGGACAGGCGATGCGACCTACGAGCAGTACTTC
CASSPRTGDATYEQYF
>TRBJ2-2|.|TRBV5-1|TRBD2
TGCGCCAGCAGCTTGGATGGGACTAGTACCGGGGAGCTGTTTTTT
CASSLDGTSTGELFF
>TRBJ2-5|.|TRBV7-6|TRBD2
TGTGCCAGCAGCTTAGCTACTGGGTTAGCGGGGGGAGAGACCCAGTACTTC
CASSLATGLAGGETQYF
>TRBJ2-7|once|TRBV13|TRBD1
TGTGCCAGCAGCTCAATGCACTCGGACAGGGGGATCTCCTACGAGCAGTACTTC
CASSSMHSDRGISYEQYF
>TRBJ2-2|.|TRBV7-7|TRBD2
TGTGCTAGCAGCCGGGCCCCACTAGCGGGGGGGAACACCGGGGAGCTGTTTTTT
CASSRAPLAGGNTGELFF
>TRBJ2-7|.|TRBV18|TRBD1
TGTGCCAGCTCACCAACGGGGACAGGCGCCTCCTACGAGCAGTACTTC
CASSPTGTGASYEQYF
>TRBJ2-5|.|TRBV29-1|.
TGCAGCGTTGAAAACAGCCCGGGGGAGACCCAGTACTTC
CSVENSPGETQYF
>TRBJ1-3|.|TRBV7-2|.
TGTGCCAGCAGCTTAGGGGGTGCGGGTAAAGGAAACACCATATATTTT
CASSLGGAGKGNTIYF
>TRBJ1-6|few|TRBV4-3|.
TGCGCCAGCAGCCTCACGAGGACAGATTCACCCCTCCACTTT
CASSLTRTDSPLHF
>TRBJ1-1|.|TRBV4-3|TRBD1
TGCGCCAGCAGCCAAGGACAGGGCGGAAGGGCCACTGAAGCTTTCTTT
CASSQGQGGRATEAFF
>TRBJ2-5|.|TRBV9|.
TGTGCCAGCAGCGTAGGGCCGACACTAACAGGGGAGACCCAGTACTTC
CASSVGPTLTGETQYF
>TRBJ1-3|.|TRBV7-8|TRBD1
TGTGCCAGCAGGACGGGACAGAGCTCTGGAAACACCATATATTTT
CASRTGQSSGNTIYF
>TRBJ1-3|.|TRBV5-1|TRBD1
TGCGCCAGCAGCTCTACAGGGGGCTCCTCTGGAAACACCATATATTTT
CASSSTGGSSGNTIYF
>TRBJ2-7|.|TRBV10-3|.
TGTGCCATCAGTGAGTCGACAGGACCCTACGAGCAGTACTTC
CAISESTGPYEQYF
>TRBJ2-4|.|TRBV3-1/TRBV3-2|TRBD1
TGTGCCAGCAGCCCACGTTGGACAGGGGAAAACATTCAGTACTTC
CASSPRWTGENIQYF